The clone carrying this T cell receptor (beta chain) came up many times. As yet, its antigen is unknown. This CDR3 region has 13 residues. Looked up from germline, CDR1 is SGHRS and CDR2 is YFSETQ. V was trimmed by 4 bases and J by 1 base, leaving 8 bases between them. This record comes from a study of T-cell reconstitution after alpha-beta-depleted transplantation in children. Study results and caveats: Newly generated T cells supplied most T-cell counts and diversity one year post-transplant. The study traced high day-60 TCRbeta diversity in some patients to surviving recipient T cells and thymic progenitors. Approximately two months post-transplant, alpha-beta T cells reportedly originated from several hundred expanded graft clones.

As it was prepared, the TCRbeta library received unique molecular identifiers. A single record per CDR3 protein comes from TCRdb applying MiXCR to the PCR reads. The sample has 280,000 or so distinct CDR3 sequences, under 14% seen once. This specimen was peripheral blood, taken 180 days after TCRalphabeta/CD19-depleted stem cell transplant. The TCR was taken from a male patient between 2 and 15 years old who had a stem cell transplant for chronic granulomatous disease, so the T cells may come from the graft donor. The V call is TRBV5-1, the J call TRBJ1-1; D is undetermined. The DNA for the CDR3 is TGCGCCAGCAGCGTAGTGAGGAACACTGAAGCTTTCTTT. Amino acids: CASSVVRNTEAFF.